This TCR beta chain comes out of a study of radiotherapy plus CTLA-4 blockade in lung cancer. Study-wide background: There were objective responses in around 18% of patients, and roughly 33% had disease control.

Method: immunoSEQ multiplex PCR; TCRdb's copy keeps in-frame clones and lacks some. The sample carries roughly 110,000 clones, about 85% recorded once. V lost 3 bases to trimming and J lost 1 base; unmatched junction nucleotides: 6. The length of the CDR3 is 15 residues. The germline CDR1 and CDR2 sequences are LNHDA and SQIVND (reference sequence). The input for sequencing was peripheral blood, taken from a patient treated with radiotherapy plus ipilimumab. The genes are TRBV19 and TRBJ2-7; 7 bases agree with TRBD1. The receptor's source is a human donor with non-small cell lung cancer that progressed on radiotherapy plus ipilimumab. Some clones in this sample may be carry-over from other donors' samples. CDR3 sequence reads: CASSIGTDPSYEQYF. DNA of the CDR3: TGTGCCAGTAGTATTGGGACAGACCCTTCCTACGAGCAGTACTTC.